The present TCR beta chain was sequenced within a study of cytomegalovirus exposure and HLA in healthy donors. It was the roughly 130-subject validation cohort, separate from the roughly 700-subject first cohort, to which the donors belonged. As to this clone: Its antigen is as yet unknown.

Germline V CDR1 and CDR2: SGHTA, FQGTGA. Trimming removed 3 bases at V and 3 bases at J, with 8 bases between. CDR3 length: 13 residues. Data came from immunoSEQ multiplex PCR; TCRdb stores just in-frame clones and leaves some out. The sample has 170,000 or so clones; 80% to 85% are singletons. Study conclusions and caveats: Cytomegalovirus association was listed for about 160 TCR beta chains.

The clonotype was recovered from a woman between 18 and 29 years old in good health and CMV-seropositive. This chain joins TRBV7-3 and TRBJ1-2; no definite D call. Sequenced input: PBMCs. The CDR3 bases are TGTGCCAGCAGCTTGACATCAGACTATGGCTACACCTTC. Translated: CASSLTSDYGYTF.